This T cell receptor (beta chain) was observed in a study of identical twins. Study observations and caveats: Where beta out-of-frame sequences were concerned, excess twin sharing was weaker. With monozygotic twins, out-of-frame TCR alpha sharing exceeded what models estimated.

In its sample, this clonotype was seen many times. Its target is unknown. V was cut by 0 bases and J by 2 bases, with 9 bases left in between. CDR3 length: 15 amino acids. Germline CDR1 and CDR2: SGHTA and FQGTGA. TCRdb itself ran the 5' RACE reads through MiXCR, one entry per CDR3 protein. The table lists about 690,000 distinct CDR3 sequences, 6.1% of them singletons. This clonotype originated in a man in his late teens or twenties in good health. The specimen sequenced was naive T cells sorted from blood. The chain links TRBV7-3 to TRBJ2-3; no definite D call. CDR3 region: CASSLTGSPTDTQYF. The CDR3 region has the DNA TGTGCCAGCAGCTTAACGGGGTCCCCCACAGATACGCAGTATTTT.